These T cell receptor beta chains were read from a single sample in a study of blood T cells in healthy people across ages. MiXCR, applied by TCRdb to the 5' RACE reads, yields one record per CDR3 protein. The sample yields roughly 1.4 million distinct CDR3 sequences, around 59% seen once. The sequenced sample was blood. Receptors originate from a man between 18 and 35 years old in good health. CDR3s include the opening cysteine and the closing phenylalanine or tryptophan. A D gene is named only where the DNA matches it firmly. Rows give clone size only sometimes, using once, few, many, or a class for an expanded clone.

clone_size: NA; j_call: TRBJ2-5; d_call: TRBD1; v_call: TRBV6-5; cdr3_nt: TGTGCCAGCAGTTTTGGAAACGACAGGGGTAGAGAGACCCAGTACTTC; cdr3_aa: CASSFGNDRGRETQYF
clone_size: NA; j_call: TRBJ1-2; d_call: NA; v_call: TRBV4-1; cdr3_nt: TGCGCCAGCAGCCAAGAGTTGGCGGGCTATGGCTACACCTTC; cdr3_aa: CASSQELAGYGYTF
clone_size: few; j_call: TRBJ2-5; d_call: TRBD2; v_call: TRBV6-5; cdr3_nt: TGTGCCAGCAGTTATCTAGCGGGAGAGGGTGAGACCCAGTACTTC; cdr3_aa: CASSYLAGEGETQYF
clone_size: NA; j_call: TRBJ2-7; d_call: NA; v_call: TRBV27; cdr3_nt: TGTGCCAGCAGTCCCCTGCAGGGCCCCGATTACGAGCAGTACTTC; cdr3_aa: CASSPLQGPDYEQYF
clone_size: NA; j_call: TRBJ1-2; d_call: TRBD1; v_call: TRBV7-2; cdr3_nt: TGTGCCGGCAGCTTAGGACAGGGCATCTATGGCTACACCTTC; cdr3_aa: CAGSLGQGIYGYTF
clone_size: few; j_call: TRBJ2-7; d_call: NA; v_call: TRBV15; cdr3_nt: TGTGCCACCTCAGCCTCATTAGGAACCTACGAGCAGTACTTC; cdr3_aa: CATSASLGTYEQYF
clone_size: NA; j_call: TRBJ2-7; d_call: NA; v_call: TRBV27; cdr3_nt: TGTGCCAGCAGTTCCCAGACCTCCTACGAGCAGTACTTC; cdr3_aa: CASSSQTSYEQYF
clone_size: few; j_call: TRBJ2-1; d_call: TRBD1; v_call: TRBV7-2; cdr3_nt: TGTGCCAGCAGCCTAAGACAGGGAAACAATGAGCAGTTCTTC; cdr3_aa: CASSLRQGNNEQFF
clone_size: few; j_call: TRBJ2-7; d_call: NA; v_call: TRBV20-1; cdr3_nt: TGCAGTGCTACCCGGACTCCTAGCGAGCAGTACTTC; cdr3_aa: CSATRTPSEQYF
clone_size: once; j_call: TRBJ1-1; d_call: NA; v_call: TRBV10-2; cdr3_nt: TGCGCCATAGGGGAGAGGGTTGGCACTGAAGCTTTCTTT; cdr3_aa: CAIGERVGTEAFF
clone_size: NA; j_call: TRBJ2-7; d_call: TRBD1; v_call: TRBV27; cdr3_nt: TGTGCCAGCAGTCACAGGGGGACAGCCTACGAGCAGTACTTC; cdr3_aa: CASSHRGTAYEQYF
clone_size: NA; j_call: TRBJ2-7; d_call: NA; v_call: TRBV5-1; cdr3_nt: TGCGCCAGCAGCTTGGGCTTGGACGGGAGACTCTCCTACGAGCAGTACTTC; cdr3_aa: CASSLGLDGRLSYEQYF
clone_size: many; j_call: TRBJ2-1; d_call: NA; v_call: TRBV29-1; cdr3_nt: TGCAGCGTTGTTTACAATGAGCAGTTCTTC; cdr3_aa: CSVVYNEQFF
clone_size: NA; j_call: TRBJ2-7; d_call: TRBD2; v_call: TRBV20-1; cdr3_nt: TGCAGTGCTAGAGACCAGCGGGGGGCCTCCTACGAGCAGTACTTC; cdr3_aa: CSARDQRGASYEQYF
clone_size: few; j_call: TRBJ2-4; d_call: NA; v_call: TRBV20-1; cdr3_nt: TGCAGTGCCCCAGTGGGGGAGAGAAACATTCAGTACTTC; cdr3_aa: CSAPVGERNIQYF
clone_size: NA; j_call: TRBJ1-1; d_call: TRBD1; v_call: TRBV7-9; cdr3_nt: TGTGCCAGCAGCCCCCAGGGGGGCCCTGAAGCTTTCTTT; cdr3_aa: CASSPQGGPEAFF
clone_size: NA; j_call: TRBJ2-5; d_call: TRBD1; v_call: TRBV28; cdr3_nt: TGTGCCAGCAGTTTAGCAACAGGGGGCTGGAAGGAGCAGTACTTC; cdr3_aa: CASSLATGGWKEQYF
clone_size: few; j_call: TRBJ2-1; d_call: NA; v_call: TRBV4-2; cdr3_nt: TGTGCCAGCAGCCTCGGATCACGGACTGAGCCGAATTGGGATGAGCAGTTCTTC; cdr3_aa: CASSLGSRTEPNWDEQFF
clone_size: NA; j_call: TRBJ2-5; d_call: NA; v_call: TRBV2; cdr3_nt: TGTGCCAGCAGTGATCCCTTACAAGAGACCCAGTACTTC; cdr3_aa: CASSDPLQETQYF
clone_size: NA; j_call: TRBJ2-7; d_call: NA; v_call: TRBV14; cdr3_nt: TGTGCCAGCAGCCATCTAGACTGGGGTGGTTTATACGAGCAGTACTTC; cdr3_aa: CASSHLDWGGLYEQYF
clone_size: NA; j_call: TRBJ2-1; d_call: TRBD2; v_call: TRBV5-1; cdr3_nt: TGCGCCAGCAGCTTGGACCGTAGCGGGAGTATGAATGAGCAGTTCTTC; cdr3_aa: CASSLDRSGSMNEQFF
clone_size: NA; j_call: TRBJ2-2; d_call: NA; v_call: TRBV4-1; cdr3_nt: TGCGCCAGCAGCCAAGGAAGATATTCGAACACCGGGGAGCTGTTTTTT; cdr3_aa: CASSQGRYSNTGELFF
clone_size: NA; j_call: TRBJ2-1; d_call: TRBD2; v_call: TRBV7-9; cdr3_nt: TGTGCCAGCAGCTCGTCGGGACTAGCGGGCCCCAATGAGCAGTTCTTC; cdr3_aa: CASSSSGLAGPNEQFF
clone_size: NA; j_call: TRBJ2-4; d_call: TRBD2; v_call: TRBV7-2; cdr3_nt: TGTGCCACCGGGGGGGCCACAGAATTGGGGGCCAAAAACATTCAGTACTTC; cdr3_aa: CATGGATELGAKNIQYF
clone_size: NA; j_call: TRBJ2-1; d_call: NA; v_call: TRBV4-1; cdr3_nt: TGCGCCAGCAGCCAAGGACGGATTCGTGATTGGGGCAAATCCTACAATGAGCAGTTCTTC; cdr3_aa: CASSQGRIRDWGKSYNEQFF
clone_size: NA; j_call: TRBJ2-2; d_call: TRBD1; v_call: TRBV9; cdr3_nt: TGTGCCAGCAGCGGACCTACAGGGGCCCCCGGGGAGCTGTTTTTT; cdr3_aa: CASSGPTGAPGELFF